These 2 T cell receptor beta chains were sequenced from one sample in a study of response to subunit inactivated influenza vaccine. Using its own MiXCR run on the RT-PCR reads, TCRdb lists one record per CDR3 protein. The data contain around 190,000 distinct CDR3 sequences, over 13% of them singletons. The input for sequencing was CD8+ T cells sorted from PBMCs, taken roughly 5 days after vaccination. Every receptor here comes from a man aged 50 or older who received an inactivated influenza vaccine.

The chain couples TRBV7-6 to TRBJ1-4; 8 bases are shared with TRBD1. There are 14 residues in the CDR3. V was pared by 0 bases and J by 8 bases, with 2 bases of the junction left unmatched. Germline V gene sequence: CDR1 SGHVS, CDR2 FNYEAQ. This chain's CDR3 is CASSLATGEEKLFF. The DNA for the CDR3 is TGTGCCAGCAGCTTAGCGACAGGGGAGGAAAAACTGTTTTTT.

The chain joins TRBV3-1 to TRBJ1-6; D possibly corresponds to TRBD1 (6 bases). Trimming took off 4 bases at V and 2 bases at J, with 12 bases between the two ends. CDR3 length equals 16 residues. Germline-derived CDR1 and CDR2 are LGHDT and YNNKEL (reference sequence). For the CDR3, the DNA is TGTGCCAGCAGCCGCAGACAGGAGGCCTATAATTCACCCCTCCACTTT. It codes for CASSRRQEAYNSPLHF.